These 5 T cell receptor beta chains were all obtained from the same sample, sequenced in a study of control samples from healthy donors and cancer patients. Here immunoSEQ multiplex PCR was the method, and the copy in TCRdb shows in-frame clones only, minus some. The sample shows around 140,000 clones, around 92% of them seen only once. The sequenced material came from blood. These receptors all stem from a woman between 50 and 59 years old in good health.

V and J are TRBV6-1 and TRBJ2-2; D gene ambiguous. Germline V gene lookup returns CDR1 MNHNS and CDR2 SASEGT. The CDR3 runs to 13 residues. V gave up 1 base and J gave up 3 bases, with 3 bases separating them. The CDR3 DNA is TGTGCCAGCAGTGAAGGGGACACCGGGGAGCTGTTTTTT. It yields the protein CASSEGDTGELFF.

The gene calls are TRBV10-2 and TRBJ1-1; no clear D gene. Trimming removed 3 bases from V and 1 base from J, with 12 bases in between. CDR3 length equals 15 residues. Germline CDR1 reads WSHSY; CDR2 reads SAAADI. The CDR3 is CASSETGMENTEAFF. For the CDR3, the DNA is TGCGCCAGCAGTGAAACGGGGATGGAGAACACTGAAGCTTTCTTT.

This chain connects TRBV20-1 to TRBJ2-4; D remains ambiguous. This CDR3 region has 11 residues. The germline V and J ends were trimmed by 7 bases and 1 base, with 5 bases remaining between them. Germline V gene data show CDR1 as DFQATT and CDR2 as SNEGSKA (reference sequence). The CDR3 spells CSVRAKNIQYF. In nucleotides, the CDR3 is TGCAGTGTTAGGGCCAAAAACATTCAGTACTTC.

The chain carries TRBV6-5 and TRBJ1-3; 7 nucleotides line up with TRBD1. V shed 10 bases, J shed 0 bases, and the junction held 9 bases outside the gene matches. This CDR3 comprises 15 residues. The germline V gene has CDR1 MNHEY and CDR2 SVGAGI. The CDR3 DNA reads as TGTGCCACATATCAACAGGGGATCTCTGGAAACACCATATATTTT. This codes for CATYQQGISGNTIYF.

This clone was found once. The V and J genes are TRBV28 and TRBJ1-5; the match to TRBD1 covers 7 bases. Germline-derived CDR1 and CDR2 are MDHEN and SYDVKM. The V and J ends lost 5 bases and 8 bases, in that order; junction bases with no gene match: 12. CDR3 length: 15 amino acids. The CDR3 protein is CASSPLTGMLEPQHF. CDR3 in DNA: TGTGCCAGCAGTCCGCTGACAGGGATGTTGGAGCCCCAGCATTTT.